These T cell receptor beta chains were read from a single sample in a study of T cells after yellow fever vaccination. TCRdb re-derived calls from the 5' RACE reads in MiXCR, one entry per CDR3 protein. Among about 580,000 distinct CDR3 sequences listed, 17% were seen once. Material: PBMCs, obtained about 5 days after the first yellow fever vaccination. All receptors come from a man aged 18-30 years who received the YFV17D yellow fever vaccine. CDR3s leave out the opening cysteine and the closing phenylalanine or tryptophan.

TRBJ1-5 13 TRBV7-2 ASSYSGYSNQPQH
TRBJ2-3 12 TRBV4-1 ASSQGWMGTNKY
TRBJ2-7 10 TRBV6-1 ASNGPYYEQY
TRBJ2-2 14 TRBV7-9 ASSLSGGMDTGELF
TRBJ1-1 12 TRBV5-1 ASGKTGQNTEAF
TRBJ2-1 12 TRBV7-3 ASSLRDKGNEQF
TRBJ1-2 13 TRBV21-1 ASNLDRQANYGYT
TRBJ1-1 14 TRBV7-9 ASSLGGPNLNTEAF
TRBJ2-7 10 TRBV11-2 ASRRPTGEQY
TRBJ2-5 11 TRBV5-1 ASSGGQGETQY
TRBJ1-2 12 TRBV4-3 ASSQDFPWGGYT
TRBJ1-1 12 TRBV5-1 ASSADRLNTEAF